This TCR beta chain was found in a study of OX40 agonist ivuxolimab in advanced cancers. Trimming pared 6 bases from V and 4 bases from J, leaving 13 bases between. The CDR3 contains 13 residues. Germline loops: CDR1 MNHEY, CDR2 SVGAGI. Sequenced by immunoSEQ multiplex PCR; TCRdb stores in-frame clones only, minus some. The repertoire holds about 70,000 clones, with over 65% as singletons. This sequence joins TRBV6-5 and TRBJ2-7, with D perhaps matching TRBD1 or TRBD2 (5 bases each). The clonotype originates from an adult with an advanced solid tumor such as melanoma, head and neck, liver or kidney cancer. The source was CD4+ or CD8+ T cells sorted from blood, collected in a trial of the OX40 agonist ivuxolimab. The CDR3 reads CASRRGREYEQYF. CDR3 sequence (DNA): TGTGCCAGCAGGAGAGGCAGGGAGTACGAGCAGTACTTC.